This T cell receptor beta chain comes out of a study of blood T cell repertoires in COVID-19 (TCRdb year 2020). With respect to the entire study: The collaborator samples originated in the United States, Italy and Spain and spanned the acute and convalescent phases of COVID-19. The prospective study material was composed of cDNA or gDNA derived from T cells, B-cell-depleted T cells, or PBMCs. The dataset comprised deeply sampled blood TCRbeta repertoires from subjects exposed to, actively infected with, or recovered from COVID-19. A freely available public database, intended as a resource for researchers studying the immune response to SARS-CoV-2, is where the repertoires were released. The samples were drawn from the first 160 participants of the ongoing ImmuneRACE study and from 1,254 subjects provided by 6 global collaborators. Nearly every sample came with metadata listing a de-identified subject ID, COVID-19 status, age in years and sex. Where available, HLA class I and class II types were taken from metadata supplied by the sample provider and were not determined by assay-based typing.

Notes on this clone: Its specific antigen is unknown. Base qualities are not at hand, and no much larger clone is one base apart.

Points the paper makes about the study in general: How much clinical and demographic metadata was included differed by source and by participant, and the metadata was provided uncurated.

CDR1 and CDR2 are read off the germline V gene as SGHTA and FQGTGA. A distance of 12 bases separates the germline ends of V and J, which lose 0 bases and 0 bases respectively. The cysteine opens and the phenylalanine closes a CDR3 of 18 amino acids. Only the CDR3 portion is preserved as DNA: 54 bases, with reading frame beginning at the first base. Participants in the prospective study were aged roughly 18 to 89 years, lived in about two dozen United States geographic areas, and enrolled through a virtual design. In the prospective study, participants were assigned to cohorts based on the clinical history participants reported in a screening survey and a study questionnaire. For ImmuneRACE Cohort 3, a participant was defined as recovered based on two consecutive negative NP/OP PCR tests, clearance by a healthcare professional, or resolution of symptoms. In the prospective study, whole blood, serum and a nasopharyngeal or oropharyngeal swab were collected from each participant by mobile phlebotomists. Over a 2-month period, participants in the prospective study had the option of providing additional blood draws and questionnaires. Blood samples from the prospective study were shipped frozen or at room temperature prior to DNA extraction.

The immunoSEQ Assay, a bias-controlled multiplex PCR, was used to amplify TCRbeta CDR3 regions from genomic DNA. On the authors' methods: The number of nucleated cells in each sample was estimated from the amplification of reference gene primers within the assay. Sequence reads were collapsed and filtered to measure the absolute abundance of every unique TCRbeta CDR3 rearrangement. For each sample, productive Simpson clonality was calculated as the square root of Simpson's diversity index over productive rearrangements. Here the immuneACCESS table is served through TCRdb, limited to in-frame sequences with V and J called. Missing clones are a known gap in these copies; in checked studies unresolved V genes cover under half, and the rest lacks a known reason. V, J and clone size are taken as reported in that table, and D and trimming were inferred from the DNA itself. The sample table holds around 300,000 clones, of which 75% to 90% were seen once. The biggest ten clones account for over 4.5% of the sample.

This sequence originates from a man younger than 40 who had recovered from COVID-19. Sequenced material: PBMCs or T cells enriched from blood (not recorded which). The V and J genes are TRBV7-3 and TRBJ2-6; the D gene is perhaps TRBD1, on 5 matching bases. The DNA sequence is given as TGTGCCAGCAGCTTAACGGCAGGGCTACACTCTGGGGCCAACGTCCTGACTTTC. Its amino acids are CASSLTAGLHSGANVLTF.